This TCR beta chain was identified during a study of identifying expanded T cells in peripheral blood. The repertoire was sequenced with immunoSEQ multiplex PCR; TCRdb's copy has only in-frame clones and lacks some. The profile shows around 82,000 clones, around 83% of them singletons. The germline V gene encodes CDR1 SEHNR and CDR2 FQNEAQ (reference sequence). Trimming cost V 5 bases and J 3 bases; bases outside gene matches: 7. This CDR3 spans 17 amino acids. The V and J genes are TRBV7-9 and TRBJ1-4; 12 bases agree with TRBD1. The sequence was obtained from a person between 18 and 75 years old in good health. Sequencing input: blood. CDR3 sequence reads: CASSPGTGGRANEKLFF. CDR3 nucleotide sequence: TGTGCCAGCAGCCCAGGGACAGGGGGCAGGGCTAATGAAAAACTGTTTTTT.